This TCR beta chain was sequenced in a study of blood T cell repertoires in COVID-19. Whole-study context: The cDNA or gDNA used as material had been derived from T cells, B-cell-depleted T cells, or PBMCs.

This clone was counted a single time. Method: immunoSEQ multiplex PCR; TCRdb's copy keeps in-frame clones and lacks some. The table has about 400,000 clones, 89% seen once. Sequencing used PBMCs or T cells enriched from blood (not recorded which). The source is a woman in her 30s who had recovered from COVID-19.

CDR3 nucleotides: TGTGCCAGTAGAAATCGGGCACTAGCGGGAGGGGAGACCCAGTACTTC. This sequence encodes CASRNRALAGGETQYF. The chain links TRBV19 to TRBJ2-5; 13 positions agree with TRBD2. This CDR3 region has 16 residues. V lost 6 bases to trimming and J lost 5 bases; unmatched junction nucleotides: 9. Germline CDR1 LNHDA, CDR2 SQIVND (reference sequence).